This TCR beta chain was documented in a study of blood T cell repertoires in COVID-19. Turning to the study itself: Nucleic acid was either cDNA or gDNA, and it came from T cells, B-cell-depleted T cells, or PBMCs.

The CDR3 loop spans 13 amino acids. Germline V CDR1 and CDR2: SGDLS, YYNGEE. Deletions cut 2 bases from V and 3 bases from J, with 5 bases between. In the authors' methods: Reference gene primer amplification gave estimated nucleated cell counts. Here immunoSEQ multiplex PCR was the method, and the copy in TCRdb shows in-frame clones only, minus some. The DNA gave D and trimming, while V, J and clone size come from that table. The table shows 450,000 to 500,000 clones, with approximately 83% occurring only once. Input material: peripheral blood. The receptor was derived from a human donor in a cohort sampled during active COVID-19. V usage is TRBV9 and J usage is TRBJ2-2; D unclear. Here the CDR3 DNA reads TGTGCCAGCAGCGTGGCTGACACCGGGGAGCTGTTTTTT. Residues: CASSVADTGELFF.